This TCR beta chain was identified in a study of blood T cell repertoires in COVID-19. Study overall: Samples taken during acute and convalescent COVID-19 were collected in the United States, Italy and Spain. PBMCs, B-cell-depleted T cells, or T cells were the source of the cDNA or gDNA that made up the material.

In the study's own analysis: Amplification from reference gene primers served as the basis for estimated nucleated cell counts. Libraries were prepared by immunoSEQ multiplex PCR; TCRdb keeps only in-frame clonotypes and omits some of them. V and J calls and clone size are given by that table; D and trimming were obtained from the DNA. The sample gives 250,000 to 300,000 clones, 70% to 85% of which show up once; 3% to 3.5% is in the top ten. Trimming took 2 bases from V and 5 from J; bases not matched to a gene: 8. Looked up from germline, CDR1 is LGHDT and CDR2 is YNNKEL (reference sequence). The CDR3 is made up of 16 amino acids.

Sequencing was done on a sample of peripheral blood. This chain connects TRBV3-1 (or the pseudogene TRBV3-2) to TRBJ1-4; 7 bases line up with TRBD1. The TCR comes from a woman aged 80 or over with acute or convalescent COVID-19. CDR3 nucleotide sequence: TGTGCCAGCAGCCAATTCGTCGGGACAGCAAATGAAAAACTGTTTTTT. This translates into CASSQFVGTANEKLFF.